This entry concerns a single TCR beta chain. Its target is unknown. PCR involved 60 Vbeta and 13 Jbeta primers. Method: immunoSEQ multiplex PCR; TCRdb's copy keeps in-frame clones and lacks some. The table has around 120,000 clones, about three quarters seen once. This sample was included in a study of cytomegalovirus exposure and HLA in healthy donors. Study-wide results and limits: Researchers reportedly found TCR beta sequences accurately predicted most subjects' HLA-A and HLA-B alleles. There were approximately 150 TCR beta chains listed as cytomegalovirus-associated. In a later analysis, the majority of CMV-associated beta chains seemingly showed HLA restriction. Information on immune exposure was restricted to one variable (CMV serostatus).

V was cut by 7 bases and J by 2 bases, with 12 bases left in between. Germline V CDR1 and CDR2: MNHEY, SVGAGI. This CDR3 is 13 amino acids long. This chain uses TRBV6-5 with TRBJ2-7, with D tentatively TRBD2 (5 bases). The receptor's source is a woman aged 40 to 50 in good health and CMV-seropositive. The sample taken for sequencing was PBMCs. CDR3 in DNA: TGTGCCAGCACTCAGGACGGGACCTACGAGCAGTACTTC. It translates to CASTQDGTYEQYF.